A single T cell receptor (beta chain) is shown here with its context. Its antigen target is currently unknown. Base qualities were left out, and no much larger clone turns up one base away. The data were taken from a study of T cell responses to AZD1222 COVID-19 vaccine (dated by TCRdb to 2020 to 2022). Background for the entire study: A total of 233 trial participants underwent TCR sequencing, of whom more than 200 had received two doses of AZD1222 and about 25 had received two doses of the MenACWY control vaccine. Trial participants were enrolled into age subgroups of 18-55, 56-69 and 70-plus years, which contained 148, 28 and 57 TCR-sequenced participants, respectively. Study-wide findings and limitations: Because no day 14 peak-response samples were available, repertoires were characterized only after the peak T cell response. Vaccine-associated CD4 TCRs spanned the whole spike protein, with dominant responses in regions 160-218 and 743-854. Participants were mostly white British and included more females than males, and it was suggested by the authors that clonal diversity may have been underestimated. A significant rise in spike-specific TCR breadth and depth was observed after two AZD1222 doses relative to day 0 and relative to MenACWY recipients. Reportedly, almost half of the unique spike-specific TCRs recognized epitopes lying outside the regions that are mutated in the B.1.351 and B.1.1.7 variants. Conclusions about previously exposed vaccinees are limited, since just 5 or 6 AZD1222 recipients were seropositive for SARS-CoV-2 at baseline. In the small 56-69-year group, the increase in depth fell short of significance, most likely because of low power.

According to the study, the label for this sample's time point signals: about 28 days (+/-7) after the second vaccine dose. AZD1222 recipients given second doses at about 4 weeks or at about 12 weeks were pooled, since spike-specific TCR depth and breadth were not found to differ between the two schedules. Vaccinee samples were obtained from the UK trials COV001 and COV002, which included a single-blind randomized controlled phase 2/3 trial of AZD1222 (ChAdOx1 nCoV-19) in healthy adults. For TCRbeta chain sequencing, PBMC samples from trial participants were taken at day 0 and at day 28 after the second dose. The CDR3 regions of human TCRbeta chains were analyzed by immunosequencing. Per the authors' processing: TCRs in the repertoires were matched against a reference library of SARS-CoV-2-specific TCRs that had been generated with the MIRA antigen-specificity platform. Breadth was defined as the fraction of unique TCRs that were SARS-CoV-2-associated. Depth was defined as the fraction of total T cells that were SARS-CoV-2-associated. Using the MIRA data, each spike-specific TCR was assigned both to the spike region to which the TCR was reactive and to a CD4 or CD8 class. Log10-transformed breadth and depth values were compared by one-way ANOVA with Sidak's multiple comparisons tests. TCRdb limited this immuneACCESS table to in-frame rearrangements with V and J called. A share of clones is missing; checked studies link under half to unresolved V genes, and the rest is unexplained. The V and J calls and clone size were taken over from that table, and D and trimming were inferred from the DNA. Present in this sample are under 90,000 clones, approximately 83% of which were seen just once. The leading ten clones occupy roughly 10% of the sample.

The germline V gene (reference sequence) yields MNHEY for CDR1 and SMNVEV for CDR2. V is cut by 4 bases and J by 10 bases, and the space between the germline ends is 8 bases. From its cysteine to its phenylalanine, the CDR3 spans 12 amino acids. The CDR3 DNA has 36 bases and is translated from base 1. The chain joins TRBV27 to TRBJ1-6; confidence is insufficient to name the D gene. Source: peripheral blood, taken 28 days after the second AZD1222 dose. The source of this sequence is an adult who received the AZD1222 COVID-19 vaccine. CDR3 protein: CASSSLESPLHF. The DNA sequence reads TGTGCCAGCAGTTCACTCGAGTCACCCCTCCACTTT.